These 23 T cell receptor beta chains were sequenced from one sample in a study of neoadjuvant anti-PD-1 for oral cavity cancer. Data came from immunoSEQ multiplex PCR; TCRdb stores just in-frame clones and leaves some out. This repertoire shows tens of thousands of clones, more than 75% found once; its top ten account for roughly 3.4%. Described time point: after neoadjuvant nivolumab, at surgical resection. The sequencing used PBMCs, collected after nivolumab (anti-PD-1) treatment. The origin of the receptors is a person aged 35-80 years with oral cavity squamous cell carcinoma.

The chain is built from TRBV5-1 and TRBJ1-1, with 7 bases lining up with TRBD1. CDR3 size: 16 residues. Trimming took 6 bases from V and 0 from J; bases not matched to a gene: 11. The V gene's germline CDR1 is SGHRS and CDR2 YFSETQ. The chain's CDR3 is CASTLLGQTLNTEAFF. The CDR3 coding sequence is TGCGCCAGCACCCTCCTGGGACAGACCTTGAACACTGAAGCTTTCTTT.

This clone was seen more than once but under ten times. The chain recombines TRBV10-2 with TRBJ1-1; D gene ambiguous. Germline-derived CDR1 and CDR2 are WSHSY and SAAADI. V was cut by 4 bases and J by 2 bases, with 11 bases left in between. This CDR3 contains 14 residues. The DNA for the CDR3 is TGCGCCAGCAGTGGTATCCAGAAAAACACTGAAGCTTTCTTT. Translated: CASSGIQKNTEAFF.

V is TRBV28 and J is TRBJ1-2; D gene uncertain. The CDR3 runs 18 residues. V was pared by 6 bases and J by 0 bases, with 23 bases between. Germline V gene lookup returns CDR1 MDHEN and CDR2 SYDVKM. The CDR3 DNA sequence: TGTGCCAGCAGACTAGGCCGATCCGCTTTCCTTACTAACTATGGCTACACCTTC. Translated: CASRLGRSAFLTNYGYTF.

This sequence joins TRBV2 and TRBJ2-2; D is ambiguous. V was shortened by 5 bases and J by 2 bases, with 6 bases between the two germline ends. Germline CDR1 reads SNHLY; CDR2 reads FYNNEI. This CDR3 is built from 13 residues. The chain's CDR3 is CASSQENTGELFF. Here the CDR3 DNA reads TGTGCCAGCAGTCAAGAAAACACCGGGGAGCTGTTTTTT.

The chain has TRBV4-1 and TRBJ2-5, with a weak D call TRBD1 (5 bases). Germline V gene data show CDR1 as MGHRA and CDR2 as YSYEKL. This CDR3 region has 15 residues. V dropped 0 bases and J dropped 5 bases, with 13 bases sitting between them. CDR3 amino acids: CASSQDGATRETQYF. The CDR3 DNA is TGCGCCAGCAGCCAAGATGGGGCCACGCGGGAGACCCAGTACTTC.

The rearrangement joins TRBV7-9 to TRBJ1-4, with D hard to call. The V gene lost 2 bases and the J gene lost 4 bases, with 11 bases spanning the gap. This CDR3 contains 15 residues. CDR1 SEHNR and CDR2 FQNEAQ come from the germline V gene (reference sequence). The CDR3, as DNA: TGTGCCAGCAGCTTAATCGGGAATTTTAATGAAAAACTGTTTTTT. Encoded protein: CASSLIGNFNEKLFF.

CDR3 in DNA: TGTGCCAGCAGTCCCCCCTCCGGACTAGCGGGAGAGAGGGCCACAGATACGCAGTATTTT. Amino acids: CASSPPSGLAGERATDTQYF. V is TRBV27 and J is TRBJ2-3, with 13 bases lining up with TRBD2. The germline CDR1 and CDR2 sequences are MNHEY and SMNVEV (reference sequence). This CDR3 contains 20 residues. V lost 5 bases to trimming and J lost 2 bases; unmatched junction nucleotides: 16.

The V gene is TRBV28, the J gene TRBJ1-5, with TRBD1 identical over 8 bases. The CDR3 length is 15 residues. The V gene end was trimmed by 4 bases and the J gene end by 4 bases; junction bases not matched to a gene: 6. Germline V gene sequence: CDR1 MDHEN, CDR2 SYDVKM. The CDR3 loop reads CASSYTGGKNQPQHF. CDR3 nucleotide sequence: TGTGCCAGCAGTTATACAGGGGGAAAGAATCAGCCCCAGCATTTT.

This chain links TRBV5-1 with TRBJ2-1; 10 positions agree with TRBD2. Germline lookup yields CDR1 SGHRS and CDR2 YFSETQ. The CDR3 has 16 residues. The V and J ends lost 4 bases and 6 bases, in that order; junction bases with no gene match: 10. The CDR3 reads CASSPLAGSRGNEQFF. DNA of the CDR3: TGCGCCAGCAGCCCACTAGCGGGATCCCGTGGCAATGAGCAGTTCTTC.

This CDR3 reads CASSLAGGTYEQYF. As DNA, the CDR3 is TGTGCCAGCAGCTTAGCGGGTGGCACCTACGAGCAGTACTTC. The gene calls are TRBV7-8 and TRBJ2-7; D not resolved. The CDR3 extends over 14 amino acids. V was clipped by 0 bases and J by 2 bases, with 8 bases between them. From germline, CDR1 is SGHVS and CDR2 FQNEAQ.

The chain links TRBV27 to TRBJ2-7; D is ambiguous. The CDR3 runs to 14 residues. Germline CDR1 reads MNHEY; CDR2 reads SMNVEV (reference sequence). The V end lost 2 bases, the J end lost 6 bases, and 14 bases lay between the germline ends. Written as DNA, the CDR3 is TGTGCCAGCAGTTTAAATAGGGTGATGGTCGAGCAGTACTTC. Amino acids: CASSLNRVMVEQYF.

This chain uses TRBV30 with TRBJ2-5, with a possible D match to TRBD2 (6 bases). The germline CDR1 and CDR2 sequences are GTSNPN and SVGIG (reference sequence). The CDR3 runs to 14 residues. V lost 3 bases to trimming and J lost 5 bases, with 16 bases between them. In DNA form, the CDR3 reads TGTGCCTGGAGATATCCGGTCCGGGGGGAGACCCAGTACTTC. Translated, it gives CAWRYPVRGETQYF.

V and J are TRBV7-8 and TRBJ1-4; a possible D gene is TRBD1 (5 bases). Germline loops: CDR1 SGHVS, CDR2 FQNEAQ. Trimming pared 1 base from V and 3 bases from J, leaving 9 bases between. This CDR3 region has 15 residues. CDR3 bases: TGTGCCAGCAGCTTAGACGGGACCCCTAATGAAAAACTGTTTTTT. Translating it yields CASSLDGTPNEKLFF.

The chain links TRBV28 to TRBJ1-2; D unclear. This CDR3 has 13 amino acids. The germline CDR1 and CDR2 sequences are MDHEN and SYDVKM. Trimming shortened V by 6 bases and J by 4 bases, and 12 bases separated the two germline ends. CDR3 amino acids: CASSPSGIYGYTF. As DNA, the CDR3 is TGTGCCAGCAGCCCTTCGGGGATCTATGGCTACACCTTC.

The V call is TRBV2, the J call TRBJ2-2, with D hard to call. Germline V gives CDR1 SNHLY, CDR2 FYNNEI. This CDR3 comprises 13 residues. Deletions cut 7 bases from V and 2 bases from J, with 8 bases between. The CDR3 region is CASKEHNTGELFF. The CDR3 DNA reads as TGTGCCAGCAAGGAACATAACACCGGGGAGCTGTTTTTT.

The chain carries TRBV6-5 and TRBJ2-1; D perhaps matches TRBD1 (5 bases). The V end was cut by 6 bases, the J end by 4 bases, with 10 bases between. Germline CDR1 and CDR2: MNHEY and SVGAGI. CDR3 size: 13 residues. The CDR3 loop is CASSQPGYNEQFF. In DNA, the CDR3 is TGTGCCAGCAGCCAACCAGGGTACAATGAGCAGTTCTTC.

The V and J genes are TRBV9 and TRBJ2-1; 8 nucleotides line up with TRBD2. There are 12 residues in the CDR3. V shed 0 bases and J 12 bases; nucleotides not matched to a gene: 2. Germline CDR1 SGDLS, CDR2 YYNGEE. The CDR3 DNA reads TGTGCCAGCAGCGTAGAAGCGGGAGTGCAGTTCTTC. Protein: CASSVEAGVQFF.

The chain uses TRBV11-2 and TRBJ1-1, with a tentative D call TRBD1 (6 bases). There are 13 residues in the CDR3. The V and J ends lost 5 bases and 6 bases respectively, with 13 bases between them. From germline, CDR1 is SGHAT and CDR2 FQNNGV. The chain's CDR3 is CASSLGGSSEAFF. CDR3 nucleotides: TGTGCCAGCAGCCTAGGGGGGAGCTCTGAAGCTTTCTTT.

The chain employs TRBV7-6 and TRBJ2-7, with TRBD1 matching 9 bases. The germline V gene has CDR1 SGHVS and CDR2 FNYEAQ. Germline trimming cut 5 bases from V and 5 bases from J; bases unmatched to any gene: 7. This CDR3 contains 14 residues. CDR3 nucleotide sequence: TGTGCCAGCAGCCACGGGACAGGGATCGACGAGCAGTACTTC. Its protein is CASSHGTGIDEQYF.

V is TRBV5-1 and J is TRBJ2-5, with 8 bases that match TRBD1. The V gene's germline CDR1 is SGHRS and CDR2 YFSETQ. V gave up 0 bases and J gave up 4 bases; unmatched junction bases: 2. The CDR3 length is 14 residues. In DNA, the CDR3 is TGCGCCAGCAGCTTGGGACAGGGGCCAGAGACCCAGTACTTC. It translates to CASSLGQGPETQYF.

This clone has a single count. The chain is built from TRBV5-6 and TRBJ2-2, with unresolved D. The V gene's germline CDR1 is SGHDT and CDR2 YYEEEE. CDR3 size: 15 residues. V dropped 0 bases and J dropped 0 bases, with 6 bases sitting between them. CDR3 in amino acids: CASSLGHPNTGELFF. The CDR3 coding sequence is TGTGCCAGCAGCTTGGGACACCCGAACACCGGGGAGCTGTTTTTT. The full variable domain, rest sourced from reference TRBV5-6 and TRBJ2-2, is DAGVTQSPTHLIKTRGQQVTLRCSPKSGHDTVSWYQQALGQGPQFIFQYYEEEERQRGNFPDRFSGHQFPNYSSELNVNALLLGDSALYLCASSLGHPNTGELFFGEGSRLTVL.

The V call is TRBV27, the J call TRBJ1-2; possibly TRBD1 for D (6 bases). The germline V and J ends were trimmed by 4 bases and 8 bases, with 20 bases remaining between them. Germline V gene lookup returns CDR1 MNHEY and CDR2 SMNVEV (reference sequence). This CDR3 spans 15 amino acids. CDR3 in DNA: TGTGCCAGCAGTTCCTATACCCCGACAGGTTCAGGCTACACCTTC. This sequence encodes CASSSYTPTGSGYTF.

The chain is built from TRBV7-9 and TRBJ2-1; no definite D call. Looked up from germline, CDR1 is SEHNR and CDR2 is FQNEAQ (reference sequence). This CDR3 region has 15 residues. V gave up 0 bases and J gave up 4 bases, with 10 bases separating them. CDR3 in amino acids: CASSLAQAGYNEQFF. In nucleotides, the CDR3 is TGTGCCAGCAGCTTAGCGCAGGCTGGATACAATGAGCAGTTCTTC.